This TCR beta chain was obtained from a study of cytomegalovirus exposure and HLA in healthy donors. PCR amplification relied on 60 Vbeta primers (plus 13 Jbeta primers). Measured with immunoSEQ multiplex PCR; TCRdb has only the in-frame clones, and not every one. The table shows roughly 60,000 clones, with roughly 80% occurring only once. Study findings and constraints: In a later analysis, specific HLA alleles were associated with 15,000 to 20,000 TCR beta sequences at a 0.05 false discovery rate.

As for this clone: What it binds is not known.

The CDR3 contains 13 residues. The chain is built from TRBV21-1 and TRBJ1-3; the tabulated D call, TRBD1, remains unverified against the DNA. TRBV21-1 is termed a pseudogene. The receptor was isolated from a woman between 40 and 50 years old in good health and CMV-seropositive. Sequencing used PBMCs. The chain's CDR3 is CASSTKQGNTIYF. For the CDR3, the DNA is TGTGCCAGCAGCACTAAACAGGGAAACACCATATATTTT.